The next 29 T cell receptor beta chains were all read from a single sample in a study of cytomegalovirus exposure and HLA in healthy donors. Measured with immunoSEQ multiplex PCR; TCRdb has only the in-frame clones, and not every one. The sample contains some 320,000 clones, roughly nine tenths of which appear only once. Sequencing used PBMCs. The receptors shown here come from a woman in her thirties in good health and CMV-seropositive.

V gene TRBV21-1 combines with J gene TRBJ2-5. TRBV21-1 is a pseudogene locus. This CDR3 contains 17 residues. CDR3 nucleotides: TGTGCCAGCAGCCCGACGGCTAGAGGGGGGAGGCAAGAGACCCAGTACTTC. Translating gives CASSPTARGGRQETQYF.

The V gene is TRBV28, the J gene TRBJ1-1; D is perhaps TRBD1 (5 bases). The CDR3 runs to 14 residues. Germline CDR1 is MDHEN and CDR2 is SYDVKM. Trimming shortened V by 2 bases and J by 2 bases, and 9 bases separated the two germline ends. In DNA form, the CDR3 reads TGTGCCAGCAGTTTAGTTGGGACCAACACTGAAGCTTTCTTT. Its protein is CASSLVGTNTEAFF. Supplemented by reference TRBV28 and TRBJ1-1, the full variable domain reads DVKVTQSSRYLVKRTGEKVFLECVQDMDHENMFWYRQDPGLGLRLIYFSYDVKMKEKGDIPEGYSVSREKKERFSLILESASTNQTSMYLCASSLVGTNTEAFFGQGTRLTVV.

This chain joins TRBV7-7 and TRBJ2-2, with 7 bases lining up with TRBD2. Germline V gives CDR1 SSHAT, CDR2 FNYEAQ (reference sequence). With V trimmed by 5 bases and J by 4 bases, 7 bases remained unmatched. This CDR3 spans 15 amino acids. The chain's CDR3 is CASSPISGPTGELFF. The DNA for the CDR3 is TGTGCCAGCAGCCCTATTAGCGGGCCCACCGGGGAGCTGTTTTTT.

The J gene is TRBJ2-5, the V gene TRBV27, with D unresolved. Germline-derived CDR1 and CDR2 are MNHEY and SMNVEV (reference sequence). V was clipped by 7 bases and J by 2 bases, with 11 bases between them. This CDR3 comprises 13 residues. The CDR3 reads CASIGSKQETQYF. In DNA form, the CDR3 reads TGTGCCAGCATAGGATCCAAGCAAGAGACCCAGTACTTC.

CDR3 residues: CASSVPRTSGQETQYF. The CDR3 DNA sequence: TGTGCCAGCAGCGTACCGCGGACTAGCGGTCAAGAGACCCAGTACTTC. The V call is TRBV9, the J call TRBJ2-5; TRBD2 matches 10 bases. V trimming: 1 base; J trimming: 2 bases; junction bases outside the gene matches: 5. CDR1 SGDLS and CDR2 YYNGEE come from the germline V gene. The CDR3 totals 16 residues. The complete variable domain, with remaining parts taken from reference TRBV9 and TRBJ2-5, reads DSGVTQTPKHLITATGQRVTLRCSPRSGDLSVYWYQQSLDQGLQFLIQYYNGEERAKGNILERFSAQQFPDLHSELNLSSLELGDSALYFCASSVPRTSGQETQYFGPGTRLLVL.

This clone appeared a single time. V is TRBV6-4 and J is TRBJ1-2; 7 bases align to TRBD1. The CDR3 covers 18 residues. The germline gives CDR1 MRHNA, CDR2 SNTAGT. The V segment lost 1 base and the J segment 4 bases; nucleotides outside the gene matches: 15. CDR3 nucleotides: TGTGCCAGCAGTGACTGGGGAACAGGGGCGATTTCTAGCTATGGCTACACCTTC. Amino acid sequence: CASSDWGTGAISSYGYTF.

The chain recombines TRBV6-1 with TRBJ1-4, with D perhaps matching TRBD1 (6 bases). The CDR3 length is 15 residues. V lost 2 bases, J lost 4 bases, and 11 bases lay in between. CDR1 and CDR2 (germline): MNHNS, SASEGT. CDR3 residues: CASSELTGGNEKLFF. The DNA of the CDR3 is TGTGCCAGCAGTGAACTGACAGGAGGTAATGAAAAACTGTTTTTT.

The chain links TRBV4-2 to TRBJ2-3, with a tentative D call TRBD2 (6 bases). The germline V and J ends were trimmed by 1 base and 0 bases, with 8 bases remaining between them. This CDR3 contains 15 residues. Germline V CDR1 and CDR2: LGHNA, YNFKEQ. The CDR3 sequence: CASSQGGVSTDTQYF. CDR3 nucleotides: TGTGCCAGCAGCCAAGGCGGGGTGAGCACAGATACGCAGTATTTT.

The J gene is TRBJ2-5, the V gene TRBV6-5, with a possible D match to TRBD2 (7 bases). The V gene lost 2 bases and the J gene lost 2 bases, with 15 bases spanning the gap. Germline CDR1 and CDR2: MNHEY and SVGAGI. There are 16 residues in the CDR3. The CDR3 DNA reads as TGTGCCAGCAGTTACCCCTCTAGGGGGGGACAAGAGACCCAGTACTTC. Amino acids: CASSYPSRGGQETQYF.

This clone was seen a few times. This chain uses TRBV18 with TRBJ2-3, with no clear D. The CDR3 spans 15 residues. V dropped 2 bases and J dropped 2 bases, with 11 bases sitting between them. The germline CDR1 and CDR2 sequences are KGHSH and LQKENI. CDR3 bases: TGTGCCAGCTCACCATCCCAGAGCCACACAGATACGCAGTATTTT. It yields the protein CASSPSQSHTDTQYF.

The chain combines TRBV15 with TRBJ1-3; 12 bases map to TRBD1. The CDR3 is 18 amino acids. Germline CDR1 LNHNV, CDR2 YYDKDF (reference sequence). J was trimmed by 0 bases and V by 3 bases; bases with no gene match: 6. CDR3 nucleotides: TGTGCCACCAGCAGGGGACAGGGGGCTTGGAACTCTGGAAACACCATATATTTT. Translation: CATSRGQGAWNSGNTIYF.

The rearrangement uses TRBV7-6 and TRBJ2-6; D is undetermined. Per the germline V gene, CDR1 is SGHVS and CDR2 is FNYEAQ. The CDR3 runs 19 residues. The V and J ends lost 4 bases and 4 bases respectively, with 23 bases between them. The CDR3 here is CASSSHLTIGLLGANVLTF. The CDR3 DNA follows: TGTGCCAGCAGCTCACACCTCACTATAGGCTTGTTAGGGGCCAACGTCCTGACTTTC.

The chain links TRBV5-4 to TRBJ1-6; the match to TRBD1 covers 8 bases. CDR3 length: 16 amino acids. J gave up 5 bases and V 3 bases, and 7 bases lay outside the gene matches. CDR1 is SGHNT and CDR2 is YYREEE in the germline V gene (reference sequence). CDR3 sequence: CASSSPLGQDNSPLHF. In nucleotides, the CDR3 is TGTGCCAGCAGCTCCCCTTTGGGACAGGATAATTCACCCCTCCACTTT.

The genes are TRBV5-6 and TRBJ1-5, with D perhaps matching TRBD1 (6 bases). The V gene lost 3 bases and the J gene lost 5 bases, with 12 bases spanning the gap. This CDR3 contains 14 residues. Germline V gene data show CDR1 as SGHDT and CDR2 as YYEEEE. This chain's CDR3 is CASSWGQGDQPQHF. For the CDR3, the DNA is TGTGCCAGCAGCTGGGGGCAGGGCGATCAGCCCCAGCATTTT.

The genes are TRBV6-5 and TRBJ2-3; D possibly corresponds to TRBD2 (5 bases). The CDR3 runs to 14 residues. Looked up from germline, CDR1 is MNHEY and CDR2 is SVGAGI. Trimming took off 6 bases at V and 0 bases at J, with 10 bases between the two ends. CDR3 in DNA: TGTGCCAGCAGACACACGGGGAGCACAGATACGCAGTATTTT. It yields the protein CASRHTGSTDTQYF.

V usage is TRBV11-2 and J usage is TRBJ2-7; 9 bases align to TRBD2. This CDR3 spans 15 amino acids. V was pared by 4 bases and J by 2 bases, with 6 bases of the junction left unmatched. CDR1 is SGHAT and CDR2 is FQNNGV in the germline V gene. CDR3 bases: TGTGCCAGCAGCTCGCTAGCGGGAAAGACCTACGAGCAGTACTTC. Protein sequence: CASSSLAGKTYEQYF. Combining the CDR3 with reference TRBV11-2 and TRBJ2-7 gives the whole variable domain EAGVAQSPRYKIIEKRQSVAFWCNPISGHATLYWYQQILGQGPKLLIQFQNNGVVDDSQLPKDRFSAERLKGVDSTLKIQPAKLEDSAVYLCASSSLAGKTYEQYFGPGTRLTVT.

This clone has ten or more counts. The rearrangement uses TRBV2 and TRBJ2-7; perhaps TRBD2 as D (5 bases). Between the trimmed V and J ends, which lost 7 bases and 3 bases, there was a span of 13 bases. Looked up from germline, CDR1 is SNHLY and CDR2 is FYNNEI. CDR3 length: 13 amino acids. The CDR3 nucleotides read TGTGCCAGCACTCCTGGGAGAGACTACGAGCAGTACTTC. Protein sequence: CASTPGRDYEQYF.

The gene calls are TRBV6-5 and TRBJ2-1, with unresolved D. V lost 7 bases and J 5 bases, leaving 12 bases between the germline ends. CDR1 is MNHEY, CDR2 SVGAGI, per germline. This CDR3 contains 13 residues. CDR3 bases: TGTGCCAGCACCCATCCGGTGAACAATGAGCAGTTCTTC. This translates into CASTHPVNNEQFF.

The chain combines TRBV28 with TRBJ1-6; no clear D. Per the germline V gene, CDR1 is MDHEN and CDR2 is SYDVKM. This CDR3 contains 14 residues. Trimming pared 7 bases from V and 9 bases from J, leaving 16 bases between. The CDR3 nucleotides read TGTGCCAGCAAGGGCTCTGGGTATGGTTCACCCCTCCACTTT. This encodes CASKGSGYGSPLHF.

This rearrangement joins TRBV29-1 to TRBJ2-1; D gene ambiguous. The CDR3 is 11 amino acids. Trimming took 4 bases from V and 6 from J, leaving 7 bases between them. CDR1 SQVTM and CDR2 ANQGSEA come from the germline V gene. The CDR3 DNA sequence: TGCAGCGTTGGGGTGAGCAATGAGCAGTTCTTC. Its translation is CSVGVSNEQFF.

This chain links TRBV7-3 with TRBJ2-1; the match to TRBD1 covers 9 bases. CDR1 and CDR2 (germline): SGHTA, FQGTGA. The ends lost 1 base at V and 4 bases at J; junction bases unmatched: 5. The CDR3 totals 16 residues. CDR3 loop: CASSLRTGTGYNEQFF. DNA for the CDR3: TGTGCCAGCAGCTTAAGGACCGGGACAGGGTACAATGAGCAGTTCTTC.

CDR3 bases: TGTGCCAGCAGCGCGGGACTAGCGGGGGTCGAAGTTACGCAGTATTTT. Translation gives CASSAGLAGVEVTQYF. This chain links TRBV9 with TRBJ2-3, with 14 positions matching TRBD2. This CDR3 is built from 16 residues. Germline trimming cut 3 bases from V and 8 bases from J; bases unmatched to any gene: 8. CDR1 SGDLS and CDR2 YYNGEE come from the germline V gene.

The genes are TRBV16 and TRBJ1-2; no reliable D call. The CDR3 totals 13 residues. The germline V gene encodes CDR1 KGHSY and CDR2 FQNENV. The germline V and J ends were trimmed by 2 bases and 3 bases, with 7 bases remaining between them. This chain's CDR3 is CASSQLGDYGYTF. The CDR3 DNA reads as TGTGCCAGCAGCCAACTGGGAGACTATGGCTACACCTTC.

The V call is TRBV7-9, the J call TRBJ2-7; D gene ambiguous. The V gene lost 5 bases and the J gene lost 0 bases, with 14 bases spanning the gap. In germline, CDR1 is SEHNR, CDR2 FQNEAQ (reference sequence). The CDR3 is made up of 15 amino acids. CDR3 amino acids: CASSPGYPDSYEQYF. In DNA form, the CDR3 reads TGTGCCAGCAGCCCCGGCTATCCGGACTCCTACGAGCAGTACTTC.

The V call is TRBV5-1, the J call TRBJ2-2; TRBD2 aligns across 12 bases. Germline V gives CDR1 SGHRS, CDR2 YFSETQ. The CDR3 loop spans 15 amino acids. V shed 7 bases, J shed 6 bases, and the junction held 7 bases outside the gene matches. The DNA of the CDR3 is TGCGCCAGCTCAGCCGGGACTAGCGGGTCCGGGGAGCTGTTTTTT. Translating it yields CASSAGTSGSGELFF.

V usage is TRBV27 and J usage is TRBJ2-1; 9 nucleotides agree with TRBD2. This CDR3 spans 13 amino acids. After removal of 6 bases from V and 7 bases from J, the junction contained 4 bases not matched to a gene. Germline CDR1 reads MNHEY; CDR2 reads SMNVEV (reference sequence). The CDR3 DNA is TGTGCCAGCAGGACTAGCGGTAGGAATGAGCAGTTCTTC. It yields the protein CASRTSGRNEQFF.

The V and J genes are TRBV18 and TRBJ2-4; D could derive from TRBD1 or TRBD2 (5 bases each). The CDR3 length is 14 residues. V lost 2 bases, J lost 8 bases, and 13 bases lay in between. Germline-derived CDR1 and CDR2 are KGHSH and LQKENI. CDR3: CASSPGFRGDIQYF. The CDR3 bases are TGTGCCAGCTCACCAGGGTTCAGAGGGGACATTCAGTACTTC. The complete variable domain, with remaining parts taken from reference TRBV18 and TRBJ2-4, reads NAGVMQNPRHLVRRRGQEARLRCSPMKGHSHVYWYRQLPEEGLKFMVYLQKENIIDESGMPKERFSAEFPKEGPSILRIQQVVRGDSAAYFCASSPGFRGDIQYFGAGTRLSVL.

This clone was seen a few times. This sequence joins TRBV7-9 and TRBJ2-1; D is unclear. The CDR3 has 13 residues. Germline V gives CDR1 SEHNR, CDR2 FQNEAQ (reference sequence). V lost 8 bases to trimming and J lost 0 bases, with 8 bases between them. CDR3 sequence: CASPADSYNEQFF. The CDR3 nucleotides read TGTGCCAGCCCCGCGGACTCCTACAATGAGCAGTTCTTC.

The rearrangement joins TRBV5-6 to TRBJ2-7; no definite D call. Trimming removed 0 bases from V and 5 bases from J, with 15 bases in between. Germline V lookup: CDR1 SGHDT, CDR2 YYEEEE. This CDR3 has 15 residues. The CDR3 DNA reads TGTGCCAGCAGCTTGGGTTCTTTTGGGTTCCACGAGCAGTACTTC. It encodes CASSLGSFGFHEQYF.